The clone carrying this T cell receptor (beta chain) was seen once. This sample stems from a study of blood T cell repertoires in COVID-19. Across the study: Both acute and convalescent COVID-19 samples were obtained from the United States, Italy and Spain.

Profiled with immunoSEQ multiplex PCR; TCRdb holds only in-frame clones, not every one. The table has 150,000 or so clones, more than 75% seen once. The age range of participants was about 18 to 100 years, with residence in about two dozen US areas. In assigning cohorts, the study relied on participant-reported clinical history. Germline V gene lookup returns CDR1 LGHDT and CDR2 YNNKEL (reference sequence). The CDR3 is 16 residues long. Trimming removed 1 base from V and 6 bases from J, with 16 bases in between. The clonotype comes from a human donor with acute COVID-19. The donor label of this sample is uncertain. The chain couples TRBV3-1 (or the pseudogene TRBV3-2) to TRBJ2-1, with D possibly matching TRBD1 (6 bases). The sample comprised PBMCs or T cells enriched from blood (not recorded which). CDR3 region: CASSQGPRGPGNEQFF. CDR3 DNA sequence: TGTGCCAGCAGCCAAGGACCCAGGGGTCCTGGCAATGAGCAGTTCTTC.